These 28 T cell receptor beta chains came from one sample sequenced in a study of vaccination effects on CD4 cells after COVID-19 (dated by TCRdb to between 2021 and 2022). In the ViraFEST assay, PBMC were stimulated with viral peptide pools, and antigen-specific CD4+ T cell clonotypes were then identified by expansion using TCR sequencing. After approximately eleven days of culture, CD4+ T cells were isolated with the EasySep CD4+ T cell isolation kit. Each participant got two doses of an mRNA SARS-CoV-2 vaccine, either BNT162b2 or mRNA-1273. The library relied on the immunoSEQ multiplex PCR assay. The immuneACCESS repertoire file appears here via TCRdb, limited to in-frame rearrangements. These files lack a portion of the clones; in checked studies, under half of the deficit traces to unresolved V genes, and the cause of the others is not known. In this sample the table shows about 69,000 clones, about 80% of which occur a single time. The biggest ten clones account for about 0.91% of the sample.

These TCRs' antigens remain unknown. Sequences were derived from CD4+ T cells from PBMCs cultured with HCoV-OC43 spike peptides, sampled after COVID-19 vaccination. Explained via the paper, the cell subset or site label denotes: HCoV-OC43 spike overlapping peptide pool stimulation. The source of these receptors is a human donor who received a COVID-19 vaccine.

The rearrangement joins TRBV11-2 to TRBJ1-2; D not resolved. Trimming left V 5 bases short and J 0 bases short, with 7 bases between. The CDR3 is 13 residues long. From germline, CDR1 is SGHAT and CDR2 FQNNGV. Here the CDR3 DNA reads TGTGCCAGCAGCGAGAGGACTAACTATGGCTACACCTTC. Protein: CASSERTNYGYTF.

This clone occurred once. The rearrangement uses TRBV7-3 and TRBJ2-1; TRBD2 agrees at 8 bases. V was pared by 0 bases and J by 5 bases, with 6 bases of the junction left unmatched. Germline values: CDR1 SGHTA, CDR2 FQGTGA. The CDR3 runs to 16 residues. The CDR3 protein is CASSLTLAGGNNEQFF. CDR3 bases: TGTGCCAGCAGCTTAACACTTGCGGGGGGAAACAATGAGCAGTTCTTC.

V usage is TRBV4-3 and J usage is TRBJ1-5, with a weak D call TRBD1 (5 bases). From germline, CDR1 is LGHNA and CDR2 YSLEER. CDR3 size: 16 residues. V was cut by 0 bases and J by 2 bases, with 11 bases left in between. Here the CDR3 DNA reads TGCGCCAGCAGCCAAGAGAGAGGGGCCGGCAATCAGCCCCAGCATTTT. Amino acids: CASSQERGAGNQPQHF.

The rearrangement links TRBV29-1 to TRBJ1-2; D is undetermined. The CDR3 contains 13 residues. The V and J ends lost 4 bases and 3 bases respectively, with 12 bases between them. Germline V lookup: CDR1 SQVTM, CDR2 ANQGSEA. This chain's CDR3 is CSVALGSDYGYTF. DNA for the CDR3: TGCAGCGTTGCCTTGGGTTCGGACTATGGCTACACCTTC.

The rearrangement links TRBV18 to TRBJ2-1; 10 bases fit TRBD2. The ends lost 2 bases at V and 0 bases at J; junction bases unmatched: 7. This CDR3 contains 18 residues. Germline-derived CDR1 and CDR2 are KGHSH and LQKENI. The CDR3 DNA sequence: TGTGCCAGCTCACCAGTTAGCGGGGGGTTTTCCTCCTACAATGAGCAGTTCTTC. This gives the protein CASSPVSGGFSSYNEQFF.

The rearrangement uses TRBV4-2 and TRBJ1-2, with D unresolved. Trimming took off 0 bases at V and 7 bases at J, with 9 bases between the two ends. The CDR3 is 13 amino acids. CDR1 is LGHNA and CDR2 is YNFKEQ in the germline V gene. For the CDR3, the DNA is TGTGCCAGCAGCCAAGATTTAAGTCTTGGCTACACCTTC. Translating it yields CASSQDLSLGYTF.

CDR3 sequence reads: CASSIQGNYGYTF. CDR3 nucleotide sequence: TGTGCCAGCAGTATTCAGGGGAACTATGGCTACACCTTC. The chain combines TRBV2 with TRBJ1-2; tentatively, D is TRBD1 (6 bases). Trimming removed 5 bases at V and 2 bases at J, with 9 bases between. From germline, CDR1 is SNHLY and CDR2 FYNNEI. This CDR3 spans 13 amino acids.

This chain links TRBV10-1 with TRBJ2-3, with D perhaps TRBD1 (5 bases). In germline, CDR1 is WNHNN, CDR2 SYGVQD (reference sequence). The V gene lost 6 bases and the J gene lost 2 bases, with 12 bases spanning the gap. The CDR3 length is 14 residues. For the CDR3, the DNA is TGCGCCAGCAGAGGTCCAGGGTCCACAGATACGCAGTATTTT. Its translation: CASRGPGSTDTQYF.

This chain links TRBV6-5 with TRBJ2-3, with 7 bases fitting TRBD2. J was trimmed by 2 bases and V by 6 bases; bases with no gene match: 5. CDR1 MNHEY and CDR2 SVGAGI come from the germline V gene. CDR3 length: 14 amino acids. Here the CDR3 DNA reads TGTGCCAGCAGCAGGCTAGCGGACACAGATACGCAGTATTTT. Translation: CASSRLADTDTQYF.

The chain has TRBV7-3 and TRBJ1-5; a possible D gene is TRBD1 (5 bases). Per germline, CDR1 SGHTA and CDR2 FQGTGA. The V and J ends lost 8 bases and 2 bases respectively, with 13 bases between them. The CDR3 has 14 residues. The CDR3 sequence is CASAGGAGNQPQHF. CDR3 coding DNA: TGTGCCAGCGCAGGAGGGGCCGGCAATCAGCCCCAGCATTTT.

The chain employs TRBV24-1 and TRBJ1-2; 8 bases line up with TRBD1. The CDR3 covers 14 residues. Germline assignment: CDR1 KGHDR and CDR2 SFDVKD. The J segment lost 7 bases and the V segment lost 3 bases, leaving 6 bases of the junction unmatched. DNA of the CDR3: TGTGCCACCAGTGATCGCGGACAGGGCGGTGGCTACACCTTC. Translated: CATSDRGQGGGYTF.

V and J are TRBV6-1 and TRBJ1-6, with unresolved D. Between the trimmed V and J ends, which lost 0 bases and 0 bases, there was a span of 9 bases. The CDR3 extends over 17 amino acids. Germline CDR1 is MNHNS and CDR2 is SASEGT. DNA for the CDR3: TGTGCCAGCAGTGAAGCTGGCAGTAGCTCCTATAATTCACCCCTCCACTTT. Its protein is CASSEAGSSSYNSPLHF.

Only one count was recorded for this clone. The chain uses TRBV7-9 and TRBJ1-5; 9 positions match TRBD1. Germline CDR1 SEHNR, CDR2 FQNEAQ (reference sequence). With 6 bases clipped from V and 6 bases from J, the junction kept 6 bases outside the gene matches. CDR3 length: 14 amino acids. The CDR3 is CASSSGQGSQPQHF. CDR3 nucleotide sequence: TGTGCCAGCAGTTCGGGACAGGGTAGTCAGCCCCAGCATTTT.

The chain carries TRBV30 and TRBJ1-3; 7 bases fit TRBD1. The V segment lost 6 bases and the J segment 2 bases; nucleotides outside the gene matches: 7. The CDR3 has 14 amino acids. Germline assignment: CDR1 GTSNPN and CDR2 SVGIG (reference sequence). CDR3 residues: CACSPQGTGNTIYF. CDR3 in DNA: TGTGCCTGCAGCCCACAGGGGACTGGAAACACCATATATTTT.

This chain uses TRBV14 with TRBJ1-4, with TRBD1 as a possible D gene (5 bases). CDR1 SGHDN and CDR2 FVKESK come from the germline V gene. The CDR3 has 14 amino acids. The V end lost 4 bases, the J end lost 7 bases, and 13 bases lay between the germline ends. The CDR3 reads CASSLGGGVEKLFF. CDR3 DNA: TGTGCCAGCAGCCTCGGGGGGGGAGTTGAAAAACTGTTTTTT. Looking up the rest from reference TRBV14 and TRBJ1-4 gives the full variable domain: EAGVTQFPSHSVIEKGQTVTLRCDPISGHDNLYWYRRVMGKEIKFLLHFVKESKQDESGMPNNRFLAERTGGTYSTLKVQPAELEDSGVYFCASSLGGGVEKLFFGSGTQLSVL.

This rearrangement joins TRBV6-4 to TRBJ1-5; 10 nucleotides align to TRBD1. CDR3 length: 20 residues. The V gene end was trimmed by 0 bases and the J gene end by 7 bases; junction bases not matched to a gene: 18. Germline V gene data show CDR1 as MRHNA and CDR2 as SNTAGT. The DNA for the CDR3 is TGTGCCAGCAGTGACTCGATTCTGTTTTGGCCGACAGGGGGCCAACAGCCCCAGCATTTT. This translates into CASSDSILFWPTGGQQPQHF.

This clone was picked up one time. This chain links TRBV3-1 (or the pseudogene TRBV3-2) with TRBJ2-5; D unclear. The V end lost 4 bases, the J end lost 1 base, and 4 bases lay between the germline ends. The CDR3 sequence is 12 residues long. Germline V gives CDR1 LGHDT, CDR2 YNNKEL (reference sequence). CDR3 residues: CASSPLQETQYF. The CDR3 DNA reads TGTGCCAGCAGCCCCCTCCAAGAGACCCAGTACTTC.

The J gene is TRBJ1-5, the V gene TRBV6-5; 8 nucleotides match TRBD1. This CDR3 is built from 12 residues. V shed 6 bases and J 5 bases; nucleotides not matched to a gene: 0. Germline V CDR1 and CDR2: MNHEY, SVGAGI. The CDR3 DNA reads as TGTGCCAGCAGGACAGGGGATCAGCCCCAGCATTTT. It encodes CASRTGDQPQHF.

The rearrangement joins TRBV12-3 or TRBV12-4 to TRBJ1-1; the match to TRBD1 covers 8 bases. This CDR3 spans 13 amino acids. Losses at the gene ends were 5 bases for V and 4 bases for J; bases not matched to a gene: 3. CDR3 region: CASSVDRVTEAFF. Written as DNA, the CDR3 is TGTGCCAGCAGTGTGGACAGGGTCACTGAAGCTTTCTTT.

The gene calls are TRBV6-5 and TRBJ2-5, with a possible D match to TRBD1 (6 bases). Germline CDR1 MNHEY, CDR2 SVGAGI. Trimming removed 5 bases at V and 4 bases at J, with 14 bases between. The CDR3 totals 14 residues. CDR3 region: CASSPQDRRETQYF. The CDR3 DNA follows: TGTGCCAGCAGTCCCCAGGACAGAAGAGAGACCCAGTACTTC.

The table lists this clone with a count of one. This sequence joins TRBV7-8 and TRBJ2-7, with TRBD2 matching 9 bases. The trim removed 6 bases at V and 5 bases at J, leaving 8 bases unmatched. The germline V gene encodes CDR1 SGHVS and CDR2 FQNEAQ. The CDR3 sequence is 14 residues long. The CDR3 spells CASSYGLARDEQYV. As DNA, the CDR3 is TGTGCCAGCAGTTACGGACTAGCGAGGGACGAGCAGTACGTC.

The V call is TRBV6-5, the J call TRBJ1-1, with no clear D. The V gene lost 6 bases and the J gene lost 5 bases, with 7 bases spanning the gap. This CDR3 spans 11 amino acids. Germline V gene sequence: CDR1 MNHEY, CDR2 SVGAGI. The chain's CDR3 is CASSGVTEAFF. DNA for the CDR3: TGTGCCAGCAGCGGGGTTACTGAAGCTTTCTTT.

This clone was seen a handful of times. The chain recombines TRBV27 with TRBJ2-2; 9 bases are shared with TRBD1. After removal of 0 bases from V and 0 bases from J, the junction contained 2 bases not matched to a gene. Germline CDR1 MNHEY, CDR2 SMNVEV (reference sequence). This CDR3 has 17 residues. CDR3 sequence: CASSLSRTGANTGELFF. CDR3 sequence (DNA): TGTGCCAGCAGTTTATCGAGGACAGGGGCGAACACCGGGGAGCTGTTTTTT.

The rearrangement uses TRBV10-1 and TRBJ2-5; 11 bases align to TRBD1. Germline V gene sequence: CDR1 WNHNN, CDR2 SYGVQD (reference sequence). The CDR3 has 13 amino acids. The V and J ends lost 8 bases and 4 bases, in that order; junction bases with no gene match: 3. The CDR3 spells CASPDRGRETQYF. CDR3 DNA sequence: TGCGCCAGCCCGGACAGGGGGCGAGAGACCCAGTACTTC.

This clone is a singleton in its sample. The chain is built from TRBV5-8 and TRBJ2-1, with a possible D match to TRBD1 (5 bases). V was shortened by 3 bases and J by 8 bases, with 12 bases between the two germline ends. Germline-derived CDR1 and CDR2 are SGHTS and YDEGEE. The CDR3 has 13 residues. This chain's CDR3 is CASSYKWGHEQFF. The CDR3 bases are TGTGCCAGCAGCTATAAATGGGGCCATGAGCAGTTCTTC. Full variable domain (rest looked up from reference TRBV5-8 and TRBJ2-1): EAGVTQSPTHLIKTRGQQATLRCSPISGHTSVYWYQQALGLGLQFLLWYDEGEERNRGNFPPRFSGRQFPNYSSELNVNALELEDSALYLCASSYKWGHEQFFGPGTRLTVL.

This clone was detected only once. The chain joins TRBV5-4 to TRBJ2-2; 7 nucleotides agree with TRBD2. The germline V gene has CDR1 SGHNT and CDR2 YYREEE (reference sequence). V lost 4 bases, J lost 8 bases, and 11 bases stayed unmatched. CDR3 size: 15 residues. CDR3 DNA sequence: TGTGCCAGCAGCCCCGGGGGGACCTTAGGAGGGGAGCTGTTTTTT. As protein: CASSPGGTLGGELFF.

The chain uses TRBV13 and TRBJ2-5; D not certain. Deletions cut 2 bases from V and 4 bases from J, with 14 bases between. The germline gives CDR1 PRHDT, CDR2 FYEKMQ (reference sequence). CDR3 size: 15 residues. The CDR3 loop is CASSLMAVTLETQYF. CDR3 sequence (DNA): TGTGCCAGCAGCTTAATGGCGGTGACGCTAGAGACCCAGTACTTC.

V usage is TRBV5-5 and J usage is TRBJ2-3; D call uncertain. V was shortened by 4 bases and J by 10 bases, with 25 bases between the two germline ends. The germline CDR1 and CDR2 sequences are SGHKS and YYEKEE (reference sequence). The CDR3 loop spans 16 amino acids. The CDR3 nucleotides are TGTGCCAGCAGCGAGTATCTGGCCGGAGCGCACGAGGCGCAGTATTTT. Amino acids: CASSEYLAGAHEAQYF. Based on the CDR3 plus reference TRBV5-5 and TRBJ2-3, the full variable domain is DAGVTQSPTHLIKTRGQQVTLRCSPISGHKSVSWYQQVLGQGPQFIFQYYEKEERGRGNFPDRFSARQFPNYSSELNVNALLLGDSALYLCASSEYLAGAHEAQYFGPGTRLTVL.